This T cell receptor (beta chain) was sequenced for a study of spatial heterogeneity in lung cancer. At the level of the study: Available PBMC from follow-up, collected a median of about 2 years after resection, underwent sequencing.

Each CDR3 protein is one row after TCRdb ran MiXCR on the 5' RACE reads. The sample holds around 70,000 distinct CDR3 sequences, 8% to 10% seen once. This clonotype was counted many times. Germline CDR1 and CDR2: MNHNS and SASEGT. This CDR3 spans 15 amino acids. V was trimmed by 6 bases and J by 1 base, leaving 15 bases between them. Described time point: blood at routine non-recurrence follow-up after resection. J is TRBJ2-5 and V is TRBV6-1; D remains ambiguous. The sequencing used PBMCs, collected at follow-up. This clonotype was sampled from a female donor with early-stage non-small cell lung cancer. CDR3 residues: CASSPSEMIQETQYF. The CDR3 DNA reads TGTGCCAGCAGCCCGAGCGAGATGATCCAAGAGACCCAGTACTTC.